This T cell receptor (beta chain) was recovered during a study of blood T cell repertoires in COVID-19 (dated by TCRdb to the early 2020s). Broadly, across the study: Samples covering the acute and convalescent phases of COVID-19 were provided by collaborators in the United States, Italy and Spain. The prospective study material was composed of cDNA or gDNA derived from T cells, B-cell-depleted T cells, or PBMCs. Subjects who had been exposed to COVID-19, were actively infected with it, or had recovered from it provided the deeply sampled blood TCRbeta repertoires that made up the dataset. A freely available public database, intended as a resource for researchers studying the immune response to SARS-CoV-2, is where the repertoires were released. The samples were drawn from two sources: the first 160 participants of the ongoing ImmuneRACE study, and over 1,000 subjects contributed by 6 global collaborators. Sample metadata almost always included a de-identified subject ID, COVID-19 status, age in years and sex. Where available, HLA class I and class II types were obtained from metadata supplied by the sample provider rather than from assay-based typing. Paper-wide results and their limitations: The quantity of clinical and demographic metadata differed by source and by participant and was supplied without curation.

Inclusive of the bounding cysteine and phenylalanine, the CDR3 is 12 residues long. The DNA shown is the 36-base CDR3, in frame from base 1. Trimming removed 8 bases from V and 3 bases from J, leaving 11 bases between the germline ends. CDR1 and CDR2 (SNHLY, FYNNEI) derive from the germline V gene. TCRbeta CDR3 regions were amplified from genomic DNA using the immunoSEQ Assay, a bias-controlled multiplex PCR. For the original study's pipeline: The number of nucleated cells in each sample was estimated from the amplification of reference gene primers within the assay. To quantify the absolute abundance of each unique TCRbeta CDR3 rearrangement, sequence reads were collapsed and filtered. For each sample, productive Simpson clonality was calculated as the square root of Simpson's diversity index over productive rearrangements. TCRdb limited this immuneACCESS table to in-frame rearrangements with V and J called. A share of clones is missing; checked studies link under half to unresolved V genes, and the rest is unexplained. V and J calls plus clone size are reproduced from that table; the DNA served to infer D and trimming. The sample table shows 180,000 or so clones, and about 90% are seen once. The ten largest make up 2% to 3% of the sample.

Regarding this clone: The antigen this receptor binds is unknown. No base quality values were provided; no much bigger clone lies one nucleotide off.

Each collaborating institution followed its own protocols to collect whole blood in K2EDTA tubes. Collaborator samples were shipped for TCRbeta analysis as frozen whole blood, isolated PBMCs, or DNA extracted from either sample type. The chain joins TRBV2 to TRBJ2-7; D gene: possibly TRBD2, on 6 matching bases. The clonotype comes from a man in his forties or fifties with active or convalescent COVID-19. The sample taken for sequencing was peripheral blood. The CDR3 protein: CASRGGHYEQYF. Here is the DNA: TGTGCCAGCCGGGGAGGCCACTACGAGCAGTACTTC. Outside the CDR3, residues come from the reference TRBV2 and TRBJ2-7 proteins, so the full variable domain is: EPEVTQTPSHQVTQMGQEVILRCVPISNHLYFYWYRQILGQKVEFLVSFYNNEISEKSEIFDDQFSVERPDGSNFTLKIRSTKLEDSAMYFCASRGGHYEQYFGPGTRLTVT.